Below, 5 T cell receptor beta chains from the same sample are listed, as sequenced in a study of T-cell reconstitution after alpha-beta-depleted transplantation in children. Preparation of the TCRbeta library was carried out with unique molecular identifiers. One entry per CDR3 protein results from TCRdb running MiXCR on the PCR reads. The sample shows hundreds of thousands of distinct CDR3 sequences, around 7.8% of them seen only once. This material consisted of PBMCs, mostly from graft donor cells, taken 180 days after TCRalphabeta/CD19-depleted stem cell transplant. The receptors originated from a male patient between 5 and 17 years old who had a stem cell transplant for acute lymphoblastic leukemia, so the T cells may come from the graft donor.

There are many counts of this clonotype. The chain carries TRBV7-9 and TRBJ2-7, with D perhaps TRBD1 or TRBD2 (5 bases each). The ends were cut back, 10 bases at V and 2 bases at J, with 15 bases in the middle. The CDR3 consists of 13 residues. Germline V CDR1 and CDR2: SEHNR, FQNEAQ (reference sequence). CDR3 DNA: TGTGCCACCGGGACGGGGACCCCCTACGAGCAGTACTTC. Encoded protein: CATGTGTPYEQYF.

In the case of this clonotype: A much larger clone differs from this one at a single base, so this may be a read error. V gene TRBV11-1 combines with J gene TRBJ2-1, with 14 bases lining up with TRBD2. The CDR3 extends over 15 amino acids. Germline CDR1 SGHAT, CDR2 FQDESV (reference sequence). The CDR3 DNA sequence: TGTGCCAGCAGCTCGACTAGCGGGGGGGCCCATGAGCAGCTCTTC. This gives the protein CASSSTSGGAHEQLF.

This clonotype was seen many times. The rearrangement links TRBV19 to TRBJ1-2; a possible D gene is TRBD1 (6 bases). V lost 4 bases and J 2 bases, leaving 11 bases between the germline ends. The germline CDR1 and CDR2 sequences are LNHDA and SQIVND (reference sequence). The CDR3 loop spans 14 amino acids. The CDR3: CASSTPGQNYGYTF. In nucleotides, the CDR3 is TGTGCCAGTAGTACCCCAGGACAGAACTATGGCTACACCTTC.

A note on this clonotype: This sequence may be a read error, since a much larger clone differs from it by one base. This chain links TRBV5-1 with TRBJ2-7; perhaps TRBD1 as D (5 bases). The germline V gene has CDR1 SGHRS and CDR2 YFSETQ. The CDR3 length is 13 residues. V shed 4 bases and J shed 7 bases, with 15 bases lying between them. As DNA, the CDR3 is TGCGCCAGCAGCAATGACGCAAGGACAGAGCAGTACTTC. This encodes CASSNDARTEQYF.

This clonotype was seen ten or more times. J is TRBJ2-1 and V is TRBV6-6; D may correspond to TRBD1 or TRBD2 (5 bases each). The CDR3 is 13 residues long. V lost 2 bases, J lost 4 bases, and 6 bases lay in between. Germline values: CDR1 MNHNY, CDR2 SVGAGI (reference sequence). The CDR3 DNA follows: TGTGCCAGCAGTTACGGGGGTTACAATGAGCAGTTCTTC. Translating gives CASSYGGYNEQFF.